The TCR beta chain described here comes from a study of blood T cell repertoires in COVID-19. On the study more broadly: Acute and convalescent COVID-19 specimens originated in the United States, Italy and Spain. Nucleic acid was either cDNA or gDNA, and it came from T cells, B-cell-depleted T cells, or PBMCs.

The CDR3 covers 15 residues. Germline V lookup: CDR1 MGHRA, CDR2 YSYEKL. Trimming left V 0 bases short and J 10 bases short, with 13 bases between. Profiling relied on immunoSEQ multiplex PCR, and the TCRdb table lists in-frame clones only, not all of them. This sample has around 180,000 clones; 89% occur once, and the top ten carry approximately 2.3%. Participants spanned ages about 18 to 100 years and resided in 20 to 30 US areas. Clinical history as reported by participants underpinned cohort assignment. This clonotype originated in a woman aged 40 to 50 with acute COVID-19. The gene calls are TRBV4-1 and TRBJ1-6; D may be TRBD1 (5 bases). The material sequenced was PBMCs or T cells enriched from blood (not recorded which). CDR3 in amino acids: CASSQEGLTDSPLHF. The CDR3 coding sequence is TGCGCCAGCAGCCAAGAGGGACTAACGGACTCACCCCTCCACTTT.